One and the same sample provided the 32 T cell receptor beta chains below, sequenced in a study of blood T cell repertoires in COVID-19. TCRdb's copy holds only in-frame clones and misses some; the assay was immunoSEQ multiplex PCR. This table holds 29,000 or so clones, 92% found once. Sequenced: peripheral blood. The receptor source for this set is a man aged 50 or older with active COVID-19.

The CDR3: CASSSLGGNTEAFF. The CDR3 DNA is TGTGCCAGCAGCTCCCTAGGGGGGAACACTGAAGCTTTCTTT. The chain recombines TRBV7-3 with TRBJ1-1, with TRBD1 as a possible D gene (6 bases). From germline, CDR1 is SGHTA and CDR2 FQGTGA. Trimming removed 4 bases at V and 1 base at J, with 10 bases between. This CDR3 is built from 14 residues.

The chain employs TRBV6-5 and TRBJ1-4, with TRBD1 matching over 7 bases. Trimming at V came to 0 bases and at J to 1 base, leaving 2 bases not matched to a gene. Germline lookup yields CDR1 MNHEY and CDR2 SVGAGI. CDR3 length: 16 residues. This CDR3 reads CASSYSRQGTNEKLFF. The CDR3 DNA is TGTGCCAGCAGTTACTCCCGACAGGGAACTAATGAAAAACTGTTTTTT.

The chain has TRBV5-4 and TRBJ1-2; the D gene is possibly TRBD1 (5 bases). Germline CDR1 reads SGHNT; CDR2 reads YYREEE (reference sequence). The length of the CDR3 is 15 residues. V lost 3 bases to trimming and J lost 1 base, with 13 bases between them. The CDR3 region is CASSYRGSSNYGYTF. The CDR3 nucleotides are TGTGCCAGCAGCTACCGGGGGAGCAGTAACTATGGCTACACCTTC.

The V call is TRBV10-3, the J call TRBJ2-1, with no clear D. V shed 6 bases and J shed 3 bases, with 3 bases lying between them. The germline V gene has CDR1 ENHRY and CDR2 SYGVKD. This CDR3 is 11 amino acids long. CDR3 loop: CAIRYYNEQFF. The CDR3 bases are TGTGCCATCAGGTACTACAATGAGCAGTTCTTC.

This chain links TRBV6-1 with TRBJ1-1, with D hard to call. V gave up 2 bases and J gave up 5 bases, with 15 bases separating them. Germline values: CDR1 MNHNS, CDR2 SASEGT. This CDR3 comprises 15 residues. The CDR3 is CASSEREGRVTEAFF. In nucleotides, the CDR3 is TGTGCCAGCAGTGAAAGGGAGGGAAGGGTTACTGAAGCTTTCTTT.

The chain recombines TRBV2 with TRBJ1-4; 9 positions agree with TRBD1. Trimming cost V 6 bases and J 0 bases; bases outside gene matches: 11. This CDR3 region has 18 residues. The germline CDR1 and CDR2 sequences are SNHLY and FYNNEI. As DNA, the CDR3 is TGTGCCAGCAGGACCGGGACAGGGCTTCATGCAACTAATGAAAAACTGTTTTTT. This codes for CASRTGTGLHATNEKLFF.

The CDR3 region is CASSSLYSYNEQFF. The CDR3 nucleotides are TGTGCCAGCAGTTCCCTCTACTCCTACAATGAGCAGTTCTTC. The chain links TRBV5-4 to TRBJ2-1; D gene ambiguous. This CDR3 is 14 amino acids long. V was trimmed by 5 bases and J by 0 bases, leaving 9 bases between them. Germline V CDR1 and CDR2: SGHNT, YYREEE (reference sequence).

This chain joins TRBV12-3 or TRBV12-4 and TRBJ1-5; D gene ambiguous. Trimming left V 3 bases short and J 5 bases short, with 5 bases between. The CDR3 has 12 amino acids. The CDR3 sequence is CASSFRDQPQHF. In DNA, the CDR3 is TGTGCCAGCAGTTTTCGGGATCAGCCCCAGCATTTT.

In nucleotides, the CDR3 is TGTGCCAGCAGTGAGGACAGGGGTGGAGATACGCAGTATTTT. Translating it yields CASSEDRGGDTQYF. This chain links TRBV2 with TRBJ2-3, with 9 positions matching TRBD1. CDR1 and CDR2 from the germline V gene are SNHLY and FYNNEI. The CDR3 has 14 amino acids. V lost 3 bases to trimming and J lost 5 bases; unmatched junction nucleotides: 3.

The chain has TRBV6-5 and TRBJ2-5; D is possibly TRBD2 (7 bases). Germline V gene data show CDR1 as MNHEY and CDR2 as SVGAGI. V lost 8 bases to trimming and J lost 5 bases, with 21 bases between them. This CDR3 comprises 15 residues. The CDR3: CASYTLRGAGETQYF. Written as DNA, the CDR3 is TGTGCCAGCTACACCCTACGGGGGGCCGGGGAGACCCAGTACTTC.

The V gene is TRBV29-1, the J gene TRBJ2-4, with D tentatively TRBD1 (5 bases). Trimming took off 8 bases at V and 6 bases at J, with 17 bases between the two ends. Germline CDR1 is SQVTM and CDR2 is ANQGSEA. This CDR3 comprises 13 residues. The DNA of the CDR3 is TGCAGCATAAAGGGGCCTGGATTAAACATTCAGTACTTC. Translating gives CSIKGPGLNIQYF.

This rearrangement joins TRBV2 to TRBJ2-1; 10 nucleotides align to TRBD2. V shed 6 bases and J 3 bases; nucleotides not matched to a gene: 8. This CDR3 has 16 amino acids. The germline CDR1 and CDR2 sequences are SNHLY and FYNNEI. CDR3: CASRGYGLADYNEQFF. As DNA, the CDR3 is TGTGCCAGCAGGGGATATGGACTAGCGGACTACAATGAGCAGTTCTTC.

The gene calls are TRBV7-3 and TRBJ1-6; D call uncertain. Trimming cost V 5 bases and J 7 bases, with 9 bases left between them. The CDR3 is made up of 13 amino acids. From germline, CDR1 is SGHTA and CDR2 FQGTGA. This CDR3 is CASSAGGNSPLHF. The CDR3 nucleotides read TGTGCCAGCAGCGCAGGCGGGAATTCACCCCTCCACTTT.

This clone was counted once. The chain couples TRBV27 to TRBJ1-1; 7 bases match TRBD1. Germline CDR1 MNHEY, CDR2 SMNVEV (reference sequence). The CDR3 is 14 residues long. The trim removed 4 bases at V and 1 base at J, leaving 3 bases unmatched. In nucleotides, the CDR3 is TGTGCCAGCAGTTACCAGGGGGGGAACACTGAAGCTTTCTTT. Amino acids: CASSYQGGNTEAFF.

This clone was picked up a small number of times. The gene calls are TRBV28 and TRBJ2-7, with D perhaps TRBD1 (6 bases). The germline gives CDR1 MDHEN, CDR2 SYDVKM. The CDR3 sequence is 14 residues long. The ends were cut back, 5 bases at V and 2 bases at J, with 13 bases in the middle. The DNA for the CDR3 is TGTGCCAGCAGTGAACAGGGTTCGGCCTACGAGCAGTACTTC. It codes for CASSEQGSAYEQYF.

This chain's CDR3 is CASSLVGAADEAFF. The CDR3 coding sequence is TGTGCCAGCAGCTTAGTGGGGGCGGCTGATGAAGCTTTCTTT. V and J are TRBV11-2 and TRBJ1-1; the D gene is possibly TRBD1 (6 bases). CDR1 SGHAT and CDR2 FQNNGV come from the germline V gene. V lost 1 base to trimming and J lost 7 bases, with 13 bases between them. This CDR3 is 14 amino acids long.

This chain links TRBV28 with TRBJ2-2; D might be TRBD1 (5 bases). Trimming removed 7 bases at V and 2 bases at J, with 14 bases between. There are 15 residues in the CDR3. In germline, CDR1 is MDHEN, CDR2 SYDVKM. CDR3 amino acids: CASTLGPGNTGELFF. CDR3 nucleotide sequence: TGTGCCAGCACCCTGGGGCCAGGAAACACCGGGGAGCTGTTTTTT.

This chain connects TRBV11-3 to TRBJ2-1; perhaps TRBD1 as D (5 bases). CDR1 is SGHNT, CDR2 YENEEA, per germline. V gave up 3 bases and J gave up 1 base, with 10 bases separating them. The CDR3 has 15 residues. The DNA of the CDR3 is TGTGCCAGCAGCTTCGAAGGGGCTTCCTACAATGAGCAGTTCTTC. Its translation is CASSFEGASYNEQFF.

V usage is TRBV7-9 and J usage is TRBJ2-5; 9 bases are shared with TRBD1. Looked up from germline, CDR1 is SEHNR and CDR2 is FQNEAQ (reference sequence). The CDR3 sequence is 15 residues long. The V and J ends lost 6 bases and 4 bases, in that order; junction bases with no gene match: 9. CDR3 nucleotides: TGTGCCAGCAGTTCAGAGGGGACAGGGCGAGAGACCCAGTACTTC. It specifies CASSSEGTGRETQYF.

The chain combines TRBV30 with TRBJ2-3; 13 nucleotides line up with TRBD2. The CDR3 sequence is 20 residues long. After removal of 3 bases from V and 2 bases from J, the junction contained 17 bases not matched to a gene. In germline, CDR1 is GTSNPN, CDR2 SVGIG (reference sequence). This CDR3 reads CAWRVPGLAGPHADTDTQYF. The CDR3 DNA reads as TGTGCCTGGAGAGTACCGGGACTAGCGGGACCCCACGCGGACACAGATACGCAGTATTTT.

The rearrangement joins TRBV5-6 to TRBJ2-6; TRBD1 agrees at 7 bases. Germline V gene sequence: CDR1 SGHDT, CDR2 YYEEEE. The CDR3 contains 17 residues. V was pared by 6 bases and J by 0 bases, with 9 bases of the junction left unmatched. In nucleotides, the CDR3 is TGTGCCAGCATCCCTGGGGCAGGGGGCTCTGGGGCCAACGTCCTGACTTTC. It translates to CASIPGAGGSGANVLTF. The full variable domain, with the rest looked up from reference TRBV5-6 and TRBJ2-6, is DAGVTQSPTHLIKTRGQQVTLRCSPKSGHDTVSWYQQALGQGPQFIFQYYEEEERQRGNFPDRFSGHQFPNYSSELNVNALLLGDSALYLCASIPGAGGSGANVLTFGAGSRLTVL.

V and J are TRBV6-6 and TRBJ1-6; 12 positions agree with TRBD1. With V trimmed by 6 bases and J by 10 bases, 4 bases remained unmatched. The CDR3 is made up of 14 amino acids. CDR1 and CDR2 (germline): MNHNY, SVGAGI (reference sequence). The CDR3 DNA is TGTGCCAGCAGAGGGGACAGGGGGCAATCACCCCTCCACTTT. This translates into CASRGDRGQSPLHF.

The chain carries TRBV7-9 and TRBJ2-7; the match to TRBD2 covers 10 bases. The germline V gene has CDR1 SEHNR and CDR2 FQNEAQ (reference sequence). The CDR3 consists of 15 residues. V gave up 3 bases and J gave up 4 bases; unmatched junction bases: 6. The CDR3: CASSFGLAGVYEQYF. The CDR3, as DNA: TGTGCCAGCAGCTTTGGGCTAGCGGGAGTATACGAGCAGTACTTC.

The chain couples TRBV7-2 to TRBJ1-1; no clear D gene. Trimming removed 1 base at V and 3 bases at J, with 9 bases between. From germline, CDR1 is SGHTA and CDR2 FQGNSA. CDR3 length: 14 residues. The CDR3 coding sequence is TGTGCCAGCAGCTTAGACGTGCGGTACACTGAAGCTTTCTTT. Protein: CASSLDVRYTEAFF.

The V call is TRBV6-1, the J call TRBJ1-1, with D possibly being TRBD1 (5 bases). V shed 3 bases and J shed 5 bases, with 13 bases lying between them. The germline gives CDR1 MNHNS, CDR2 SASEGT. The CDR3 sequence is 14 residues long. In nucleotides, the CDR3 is TGTGCCAGCAGTGATCAGGGAATTGAGACTGAAGCTTTCTTT. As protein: CASSDQGIETEAFF.

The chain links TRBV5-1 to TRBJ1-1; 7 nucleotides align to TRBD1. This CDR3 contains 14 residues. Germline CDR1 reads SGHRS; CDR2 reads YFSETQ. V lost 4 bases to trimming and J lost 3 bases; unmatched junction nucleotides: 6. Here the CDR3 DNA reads TGCGCCAGCAGCGTTCTTCAGGGGGACACTGAAGCTTTCTTT. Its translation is CASSVLQGDTEAFF.

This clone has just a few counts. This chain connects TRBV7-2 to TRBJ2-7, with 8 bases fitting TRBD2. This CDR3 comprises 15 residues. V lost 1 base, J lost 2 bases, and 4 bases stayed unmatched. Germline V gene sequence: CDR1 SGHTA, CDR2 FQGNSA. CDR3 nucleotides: TGTGCCAGCAGCTTAGGCAGCGGGAGTCCCTACGAGCAGTACTTC. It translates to CASSLGSGSPYEQYF.

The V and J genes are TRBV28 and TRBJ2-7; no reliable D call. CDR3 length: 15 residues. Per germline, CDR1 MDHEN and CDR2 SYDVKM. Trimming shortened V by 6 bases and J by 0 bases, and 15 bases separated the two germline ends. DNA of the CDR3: TGTGCCAGCAGGAGAAATTCCTTGAGCTCCTACGAGCAGTACTTC. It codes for CASRRNSLSSYEQYF. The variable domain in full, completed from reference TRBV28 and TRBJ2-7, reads DVKVTQSSRYLVKRTGEKVFLECVQDMDHENMFWYRQDPGLGLRLIYFSYDVKMKEKGDIPEGYSVSREKKERFSLILESASTNQTSMYLCASRRNSLSSYEQYFGPGTRLTVT.

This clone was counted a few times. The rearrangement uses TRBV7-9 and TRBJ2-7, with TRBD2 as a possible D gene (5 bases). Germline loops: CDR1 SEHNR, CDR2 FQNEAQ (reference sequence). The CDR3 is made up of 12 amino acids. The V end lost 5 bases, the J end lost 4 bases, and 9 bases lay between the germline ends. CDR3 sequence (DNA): TGTGCCAGCAGCCTGACGGGGTACGAGCAGTACTTC. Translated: CASSLTGYEQYF.

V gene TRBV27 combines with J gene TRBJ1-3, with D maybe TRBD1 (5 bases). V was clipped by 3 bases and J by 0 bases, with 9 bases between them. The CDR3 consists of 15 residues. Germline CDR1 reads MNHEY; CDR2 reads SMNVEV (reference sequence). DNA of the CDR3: TGTGCCAGCAGTTTCCAGGGTCGCTCTGGAAACACCATATATTTT. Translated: CASSFQGRSGNTIYF.

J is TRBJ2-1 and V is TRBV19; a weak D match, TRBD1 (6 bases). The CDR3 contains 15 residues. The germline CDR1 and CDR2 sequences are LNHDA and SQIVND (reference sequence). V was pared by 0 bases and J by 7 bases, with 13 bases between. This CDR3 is CASSIDRNRANEQFF. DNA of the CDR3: TGTGCCAGTAGTATAGATAGGAACAGGGCTAATGAGCAGTTCTTC. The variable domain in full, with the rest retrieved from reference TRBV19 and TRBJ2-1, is DGGITQSPKYLFRKEGQNVTLSCEQNLNHDAMYWYRQDPGQGLRLIYYSQIVNDFQKGDIAEGYSVSREKKESFPLTVTSAQKNPTAFYLCASSIDRNRANEQFFGPGTRLTVL.

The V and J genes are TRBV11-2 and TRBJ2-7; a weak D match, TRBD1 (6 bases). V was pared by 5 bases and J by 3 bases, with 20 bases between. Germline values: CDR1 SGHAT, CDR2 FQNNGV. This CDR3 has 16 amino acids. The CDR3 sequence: CASSEDRTALNYEQYF. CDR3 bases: TGTGCCAGCAGCGAAGATCGGACAGCACTCAACTACGAGCAGTACTTC. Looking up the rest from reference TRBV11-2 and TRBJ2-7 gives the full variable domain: EAGVAQSPRYKIIEKRQSVAFWCNPISGHATLYWYQQILGQGPKLLIQFQNNGVVDDSQLPKDRFSAERLKGVDSTLKIQPAKLEDSAVYLCASSEDRTALNYEQYFGPGTRLTVT.